The 3 T cell receptor beta chains below were found in one sample sequenced in a study of control samples from healthy donors and cancer patients (dated by TCRdb to 2019 to 2021). Receptor amplification or capture employed the immunoSEQ multiplex PCR assay. The immuneACCESS repertoire file appears here via TCRdb, limited to in-frame rearrangements. These files lack a portion of the clones; in checked studies, under half of the deficit traces to unresolved V genes, and the cause of the others is not known. Here the sample has about 180,000 clones; roughly 92% occur a single time. The ten top clones hold 1.1% to 1.5% of the sample. The sample taken for sequencing was blood. Receptor source: a woman between 18 and 29 years old in good health.

Here the CDR3 reads CASSYRTGGPTEAFF. The CDR3 DNA is TGTGCCAGCAGTTACCGGACAGGGGGCCCCACTGAAGCTTTCTTT. The V and J genes are TRBV6-2 or TRBV6-3 and TRBJ1-1, with 11 positions matching TRBD1. The CDR3 totals 15 residues. From germline, CDR1 is MNHEY and CDR2 SVGEGT. V lost 2 bases to trimming and J lost 4 bases; unmatched junction nucleotides: 3.

The chain couples TRBV7-2 to TRBJ2-7; 12 bases are a match to TRBD1. This CDR3 spans 15 amino acids. Germline values: CDR1 SGHTA, CDR2 FQGNSA. Trimming took 2 bases from V and 6 from J; bases not matched to a gene: 5. For the CDR3, the DNA is TGTGCCAGCAGCTTACTAAGGGACAGGGGGCGCGAGCAGTACTTC. As protein: CASSLLRDRGREQYF.

In this sample, this clone turned up once. V gene TRBV28 combines with J gene TRBJ1-4; 7 bases map to TRBD1. CDR3 length: 14 amino acids. V shed 6 bases, J shed 5 bases, and the junction held 6 bases outside the gene matches. The germline gives CDR1 MDHEN, CDR2 SYDVKM. CDR3 region: CASRKGGANEKLFF. DNA of the CDR3: TGTGCCAGCAGGAAAGGGGGCGCCAATGAAAAACTGTTTTTT.